Shown below are 11 T cell receptor beta chains from a single sample sequenced in a study of STAT5B mutations in CD4+ large granular lymphocyte leukemia (dated by TCRdb to the early 2020s). Library prep was done by the immunoSEQ multiplex PCR assay. The clones in this table, taken by TCRdb from immuneACCESS, are in-frame only. Not every clone is retained; where verified, under half of the shortfall comes from an unresolved V gene, and the cause of the rest is unknown. This sample has 45,000 to 55,000 clones in its table, and about 70% of those were observed once. The leading ten clones occupy roughly 1.4% of the sample. The sequenced material came from CD4+ T cells from blood buffy coats. These receptors came from a human donor in good health.

V gene TRBV5-5 combines with J gene TRBJ1-2, with D hard to call. Germline CDR1 reads SGHKS; CDR2 reads YYEKEE (reference sequence). Between the trimmed V and J ends, which lost 5 bases and 4 bases, there was a span of 9 bases. This CDR3 has 12 residues. The DNA of the CDR3 is TGTGCCAGCAGTCTAGGGTCCTATGGCTACACCTTC. The encoded protein is CASSLGSYGYTF.

The chain combines TRBV2 with TRBJ1-5, with a weak D call TRBD1 (5 bases). Germline loops: CDR1 SNHLY, CDR2 FYNNEI. Trimming removed 10 bases from V and 6 bases from J, with 16 bases in between. This CDR3 is built from 13 residues. The CDR3 DNA follows: TGTGCCACCACTGGGGGAAATAGTCAGCCCCAGCATTTT. Translation: CATTGGNSQPQHF. Complete variable domain (other parts from reference TRBV2 and TRBJ1-5): EPEVTQTPSHQVTQMGQEVILRCVPISNHLYFYWYRQILGQKVEFLVSFYNNEISEKSEIFDDQFSVERPDGSNFTLKIRSTKLEDSAMYFCATTGGNSQPQHFGDGTRLSIL.

This clone was recorded only once. The chain joins TRBV5-6 to TRBJ2-7; D remains ambiguous. The CDR3 contains 14 residues. CDR1 is SGHDT, CDR2 YYEEEE, per germline. V dropped 2 bases and J dropped 5 bases, with 14 bases sitting between them. The chain's CDR3 is CASSLGWGSDEQYF. Here the CDR3 DNA reads TGTGCCAGCAGCTTAGGGTGGGGTTCGGACGAGCAGTACTTC.

This clone was counted a few times. V and J are TRBV5-1 and TRBJ1-1; D unresolved. Germline V lookup: CDR1 SGHRS, CDR2 YFSETQ. Trimming shortened V by 0 bases and J by 5 bases, and 8 bases separated the two germline ends. The CDR3 has 13 residues. The DNA of the CDR3 is TGCGCCAGCAGCTTGGGGGCCGGGACTGAAGCTTTCTTT. This codes for CASSLGAGTEAFF.

The chain carries TRBV4-2 and TRBJ1-6, with 9 bases fitting TRBD1. CDR3 length: 17 amino acids. Germline values: CDR1 LGHNA, CDR2 YNFKEQ. J lost 8 bases, V lost 0 bases, and 8 bases had no gene match. DNA for the CDR3: TGTGCCAGCAGCCAAGAAACCCCCGGGACAGGGTATTCACCCCTCCACTTT. Translation: CASSQETPGTGYSPLHF.

CDR3 sequence reads: CASSLGQGPSTDTQYF. The CDR3 nucleotides read TGCGCCAGCAGCTTGGGTCAGGGGCCTAGCACAGATACGCAGTATTTT. The J gene is TRBJ2-3, the V gene TRBV5-1; D is perhaps TRBD1 (6 bases). This CDR3 region has 16 residues. From germline, CDR1 is SGHRS and CDR2 YFSETQ. V lost 0 bases and J lost 0, with 11 bases in between. The entire variable domain, with the rest obtained from reference TRBV5-1 and TRBJ2-3, is as follows: KAGVTQTPRYLIKTRGQQVTLSCSPISGHRSVSWYQQTPGQGLQFLFEYFSETQRNKGNFPGRFSGRQFSNSRSEMNVSTLELGDSALYLCASSLGQGPSTDTQYFGPGTRLTVL.

This clone was counted only a few times. V usage is TRBV18 and J usage is TRBJ1-5; TRBD1 is a possible D gene (5 bases). CDR3 length: 13 amino acids. Trimming pared 3 bases from V and 7 bases from J, leaving 10 bases between. Germline V gene data show CDR1 as KGHSH and CDR2 as LQKENI. The CDR3 sequence: CASSPGGSQPQHF. CDR3 sequence (DNA): TGTGCCAGCTCACCCGGGGGGTCCCAGCCCCAGCATTTT.

The chain has TRBV10-3 and TRBJ1-1, with D perhaps matching TRBD1 (6 bases). The CDR3 has 15 residues. V lost 2 bases, J lost 6 bases, and 16 bases lay in between. CDR1 ENHRY and CDR2 SYGVKD come from the germline V gene. The CDR3 is CAISEPQTGRAEAFF. The CDR3 DNA sequence: TGTGCCATCAGTGAGCCACAAACAGGGCGGGCTGAAGCTTTCTTT.

This clone has just a few counts. The rearrangement uses TRBV11-2 and TRBJ2-2; D unresolved. Germline values: CDR1 SGHAT, CDR2 FQNNGV. The CDR3 has 13 residues. Deletions cut 5 bases from V and 7 bases from J, with 11 bases between. The CDR3 bases are TGTGCCAGCAGCCTATCTAATAACGGGGAGCTGTTTTTT. Translating it yields CASSLSNNGELFF. Supplemented by reference TRBV11-2 and TRBJ2-2, the full variable domain reads EAGVAQSPRYKIIEKRQSVAFWCNPISGHATLYWYQQILGQGPKLLIQFQNNGVVDDSQLPKDRFSAERLKGVDSTLKIQPAKLEDSAVYLCASSLSNNGELFFGEGSRLTVL.

The chain links TRBV2 to TRBJ2-1; the D gene is possibly TRBD1 (6 bases). V lost 1 base and J lost 9, with 16 bases in between. CDR1 and CDR2 (germline): SNHLY, FYNNEI. There are 15 residues in the CDR3. CDR3 nucleotides: TGTGCCAGCAGTGAAGGGTTGTTGGGGGCAGGTGAGCAGTTCTTC. Its protein is CASSEGLLGAGEQFF.

The chain uses TRBV2 and TRBJ2-5; D call uncertain. The CDR3 length is 12 residues. The germline CDR1 and CDR2 sequences are SNHLY and FYNNEI. V was pared by 7 bases and J by 5 bases, with 11 bases between. CDR3 sequence (DNA): TGTGCCAGCAACCGGCTCGGTGAGACCCAGTACTTC. Translating gives CASNRLGETQYF.